The clone carrying this T cell receptor beta chain was observed a handful of times. The data are from a study of T cells after yellow fever vaccination. TCRdb itself ran the 5' RACE reads through MiXCR, one entry per CDR3 protein. The top ten clones hold about 13% of a sample with nearly 550,000 distinct CDR3 sequences, less than 20% of them seen once. The CDR3 length is 13 residues. Germline CDR1 and CDR2: MNHEY and SMNVEV (reference sequence). V dropped 6 bases and J dropped 2 bases, with 10 bases sitting between them. This chain connects TRBV27 to TRBJ1-2, with D uncertain. This receptor was taken from a man aged 25 to 45 who received the YFV17D yellow fever vaccine. Material: PBMCs, obtained 15 days after the yellow fever booster vaccination. CDR3 DNA: TGTGCCAGCAGCATTAGGGCCAACTATGGCTACACCTTC. It is translated as CASSIRANYGYTF.